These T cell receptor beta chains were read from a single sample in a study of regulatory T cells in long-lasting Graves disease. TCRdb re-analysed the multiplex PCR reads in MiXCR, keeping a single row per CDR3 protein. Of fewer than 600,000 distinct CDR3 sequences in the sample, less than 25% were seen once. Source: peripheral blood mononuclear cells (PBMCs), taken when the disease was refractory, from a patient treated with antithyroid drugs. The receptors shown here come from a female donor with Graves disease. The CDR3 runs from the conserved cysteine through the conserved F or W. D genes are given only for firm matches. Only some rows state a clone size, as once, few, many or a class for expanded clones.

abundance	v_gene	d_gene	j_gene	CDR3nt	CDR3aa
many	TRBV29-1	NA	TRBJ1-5	TGCAGCGTTGAGTTGTCAGGAGATCAGCCCCAGCATTTT	CSVELSGDQPQHF
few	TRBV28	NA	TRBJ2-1	TGTGCCAGCAGACCGGTGCGGGCCAACTACTACAATGAGCAGTTCTTC	CASRPVRANYYNEQFF
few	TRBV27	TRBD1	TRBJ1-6	TGTGCCAGCAGTTTAGAGGACAGGGTTAATTCACCCCTCCACTTT	CASSLEDRVNSPLHF
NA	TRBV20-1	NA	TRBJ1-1	TGCAGTGCTGCGGGGACCCTGAACACTGAAGCTTTCTTT	CSAAGTLNTEAFF
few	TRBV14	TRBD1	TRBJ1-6	TGTGCCAGCAGCGCGGGGACAGGAAGTTCCTATAATTCACCCCTCCACTTT	CASSAGTGSSYNSPLHF
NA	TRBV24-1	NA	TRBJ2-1	TGTGCCACCAGTGATTTCACTACCAATGAGCAGTTCTTC	CATSDFTTNEQFF
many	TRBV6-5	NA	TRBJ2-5	TGTGCCAGCAGTTACATGCGGGGGCTGCAAGAGACCCAGTACTTC	CASSYMRGLQETQYF
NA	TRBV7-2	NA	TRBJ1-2	TGTGCCAGCAGCTCCGACGGGGCTAACTATGGCTACACCTTC	CASSSDGANYGYTF
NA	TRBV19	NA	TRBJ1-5	TGTGCCAGTAGTATTGGGGTTTATAGCAATCAGCCCCAGCATTTT	CASSIGVYSNQPQHF
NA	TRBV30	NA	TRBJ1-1	TGTGCCTGGAGGGGAGGGGCCGGCGCTTTCTTT	CAWRGGAGAFF
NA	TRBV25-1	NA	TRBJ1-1	TGTGCCAGCAGTGTACCGGGGGCCTCATTGAACACTGAAGCTTTCTTT	CASSVPGASLNTEAFF
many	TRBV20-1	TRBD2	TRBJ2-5	TGCAGTGCTCGGACTAGAGGAGAGACCCAGTACTTC	CSARTRGETQYF
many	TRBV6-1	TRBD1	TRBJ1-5	TGTGCCACCTTAACCGGGACAGGGGGCAATCAGCCCCAGCATTTT	CATLTGTGGNQPQHF
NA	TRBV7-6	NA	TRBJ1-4	TGTGCCAGCAGGAGGGACACCGGGAATGAAAAACTGCTTTTT	CASRRDTGNEKLLF
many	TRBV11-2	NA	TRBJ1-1	TGTGCCAGCAGCTTCGGGGGTGAGAACACTGAAGCTTTCTTT	CASSFGGENTEAFF
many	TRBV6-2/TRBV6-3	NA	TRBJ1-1	TGTGCCAGCAGTCGGACCGGCGAAGCTTTCTTT	CASSRTGEAFF
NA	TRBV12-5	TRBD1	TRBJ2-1	TGTGCTAGTGGTTGGGAACTGACCGGGACAGCCTTCAATGAGCAGTTCTTC	CASGWELTGTAFNEQFF
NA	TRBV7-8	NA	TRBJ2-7	TGTGCCAGCAGCCCCCAGGGGGACTCCCCCTACGAGCAGTACTTC	CASSPQGDSPYEQYF
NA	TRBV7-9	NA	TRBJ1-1	TGTGCCAGCAGCCCCAGGGAGCGCGGTAGGGAAGCTTTCTTT	CASSPRERGREAFF
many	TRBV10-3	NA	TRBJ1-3	TGTGCCATCAGTCGGGGAGATGGAAACACCATATATTTT	CAISRGDGNTIYF
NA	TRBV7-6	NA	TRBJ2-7	TGTGCCAGCAGCTTAAGTACAGACTACGAGCAGTACTTC	CASSLSTDYEQYF
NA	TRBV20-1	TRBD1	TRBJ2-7	TGCAGTGCTACAAGCGGGACAGGGGCCCACGAGCAGTACTTC	CSATSGTGAHEQYF
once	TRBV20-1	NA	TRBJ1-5	TGCAGTACTTTAGACATACTGTATAGCAATCAGCCCCAGCATTTT	CSTLDILYSNQPQHF
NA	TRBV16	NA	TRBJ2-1	TGTGCCAGCAGCCACTCATCGGCTAGCACAGGTTACAATGAGCAGTTCTTC	CASSHSSASTGYNEQFF
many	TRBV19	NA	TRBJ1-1	TGTGCCAGTGGAGAAACAGGACACACTGAAGCTTTCTTT	CASGETGHTEAFF
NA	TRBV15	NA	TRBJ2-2	TGTGCCACCAGCAGATCGCTAAACTCCGCCGGGGAGCTGTTTTTT	CATSRSLNSAGELFF
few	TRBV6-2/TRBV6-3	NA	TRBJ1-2	TGTGCCAGCAGTTACCTAGGAGGGGCCCGGTGGACCGGCTACACCTTC	CASSYLGGARWTGYTF
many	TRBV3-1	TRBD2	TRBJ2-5	TGTGCCAGCAGCCCCTCCCTAGCGGTGCAGGGAGAGACCCAGTACTTC	CASSPSLAVQGETQYF
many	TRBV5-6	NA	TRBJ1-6	TGTGCCAGCAGCATGGATCCGGCGGCCTATAATTCACCCCTCCACTTT	CASSMDPAAYNSPLHF
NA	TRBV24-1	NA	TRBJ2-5	TGTGCCACCAGTGATTTGGAAAGGACACCTTCCCAAGAGACCCAGTACTTC	CATSDLERTPSQETQYF
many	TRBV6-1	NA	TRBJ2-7	TGTGCCAGCAGTAATCCGGGCGCCATCTTC	CASSNPGAIF
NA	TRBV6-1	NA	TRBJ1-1	TGTGCCAGCGGAGGAAGCGGCCGGGAGACTGAAGCTTTCTTT	CASGGSGRETEAFF
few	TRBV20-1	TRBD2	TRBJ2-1	TGCAGTGCTAGTCTCTCTAGCGGACGCTCCTACAATGAGCAGTTCTTC	CSASLSSGRSYNEQFF
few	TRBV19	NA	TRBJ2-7	TGTGCCAGTAGTACATACAGGGCAAGCTCGGACGAGCAGTACTTC	CASSTYRASSDEQYF
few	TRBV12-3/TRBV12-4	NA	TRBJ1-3	TGTGCCAGCAGACCACCAAGTACCACCATATATTTT	CASRPPSTTIYF
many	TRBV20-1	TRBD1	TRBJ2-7	TGCAGTGTAAAGGACAGGAACTCATACGAGCAGTACTTC	CSVKDRNSYEQYF
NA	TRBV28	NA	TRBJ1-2	TGTGCCAGCAGTACCCCGGCGGGAGCGGGGCATGGCTACACCTTC	CASSTPAGAGHGYTF
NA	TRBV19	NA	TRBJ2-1	TGTGCCATCTCAAAGGACTTTAGCTCCTACAATGAGCAGTTCTTC	CAISKDFSSYNEQFF
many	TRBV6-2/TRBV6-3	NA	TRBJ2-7	TGTGCCAGCAGTTCCCAGGAGGGCTCCTACGAGCAGTACTTC	CASSSQEGSYEQYF
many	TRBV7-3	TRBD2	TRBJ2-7	TGTGCCAGCAGCTTAGGGACTAGCAACGAGCAGTACTTC	CASSLGTSNEQYF
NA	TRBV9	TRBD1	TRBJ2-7	TGTGCCCCCCAGAAAGGGACAGCCTTGGAGCAGTACTTC	CAPQKGTALEQYF
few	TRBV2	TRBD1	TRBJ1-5	TGTGCCAGCAGGGAAGGGGGCCTTAATCAGCCCCAGCATTTT	CASREGGLNQPQHF
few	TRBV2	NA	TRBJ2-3	TGTGCCAGCAGTTCAGACAGGAATGGTTGGACAGATACGCAGTATTTT	CASSSDRNGWTDTQYF
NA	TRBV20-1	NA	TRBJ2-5	TGCAGTGCTAGAGAGTTCGCGGGGGCGTACCAAGAGACCCAGTACTTC	CSAREFAGAYQETQYF
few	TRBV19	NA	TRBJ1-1	TGTGCCAGTACCGACAGCATGAACACTGAAGCTTTCTTT	CASTDSMNTEAFF
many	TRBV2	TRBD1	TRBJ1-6	TGTGCCAGCATAGGGGGCAGCCATAATTCACCCCTCCACTTT	CASIGGSHNSPLHF
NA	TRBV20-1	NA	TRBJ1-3	TGCAGTGCCGACCCGACCCCAGTCGGAAACTCTGGAAACACCATATATTTT	CSADPTPVGNSGNTIYF
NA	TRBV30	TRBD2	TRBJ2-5	TGTGCCTGGAGTAGAAACGGGGGGGGGGAGACCCAGTACTTC	CAWSRNGGGETQYF
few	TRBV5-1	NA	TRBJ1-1	TGCGCCAGCAGCTTGGTAGTAGACACTGAAGCTTTCTTT	CASSLVVDTEAFF
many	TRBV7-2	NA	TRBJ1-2	TGTGCCAGCAGCCAGGCTCGACAGGCCGCTAACTATGGCTACACCTTC	CASSQARQAANYGYTF
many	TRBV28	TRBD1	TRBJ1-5	TGTGCCAGCAGTCCCGGGGACAGTCATCAGCCCCAGCATTTT	CASSPGDSHQPQHF